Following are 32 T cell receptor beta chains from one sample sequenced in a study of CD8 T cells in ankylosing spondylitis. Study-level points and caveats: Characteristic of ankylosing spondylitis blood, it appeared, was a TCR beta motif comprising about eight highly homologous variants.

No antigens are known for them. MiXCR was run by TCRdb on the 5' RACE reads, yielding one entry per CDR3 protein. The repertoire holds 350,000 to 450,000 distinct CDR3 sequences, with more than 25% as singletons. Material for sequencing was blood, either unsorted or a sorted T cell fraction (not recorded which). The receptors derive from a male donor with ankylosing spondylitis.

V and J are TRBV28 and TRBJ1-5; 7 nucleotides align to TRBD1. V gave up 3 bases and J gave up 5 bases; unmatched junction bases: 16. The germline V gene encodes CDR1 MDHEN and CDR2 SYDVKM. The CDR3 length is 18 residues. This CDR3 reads CASSLRGTAGLVDQPQHF. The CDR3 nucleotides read TGTGCCAGCAGTTTGAGGGGGACAGCGGGCTTAGTCGATCAGCCCCAGCATTTT.

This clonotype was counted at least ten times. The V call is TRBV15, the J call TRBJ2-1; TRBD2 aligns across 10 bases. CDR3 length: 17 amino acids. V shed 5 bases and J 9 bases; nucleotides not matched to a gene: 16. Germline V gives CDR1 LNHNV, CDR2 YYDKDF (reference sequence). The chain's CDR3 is CATSRSLAGVRRIEQFF. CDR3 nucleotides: TGTGCCACCAGCCGTTCTCTAGCGGGAGTAAGGCGGATTGAGCAGTTCTTC.

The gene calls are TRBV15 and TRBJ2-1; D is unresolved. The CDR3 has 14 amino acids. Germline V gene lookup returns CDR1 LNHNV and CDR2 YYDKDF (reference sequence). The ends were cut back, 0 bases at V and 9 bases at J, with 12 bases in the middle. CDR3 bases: TGTGCCACCAGCAGAGACGAGCTCTGGGGTGAGCAGTTCTTC. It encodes CATSRDELWGEQFF.

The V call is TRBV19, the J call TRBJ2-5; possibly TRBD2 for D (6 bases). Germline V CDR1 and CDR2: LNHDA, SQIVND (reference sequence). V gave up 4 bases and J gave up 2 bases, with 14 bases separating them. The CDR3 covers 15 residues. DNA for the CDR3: TGTGCCAGTAGTAGTCGGAGGGGATCTCAAGAGACCCAGTACTTC. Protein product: CASSSRRGSQETQYF.

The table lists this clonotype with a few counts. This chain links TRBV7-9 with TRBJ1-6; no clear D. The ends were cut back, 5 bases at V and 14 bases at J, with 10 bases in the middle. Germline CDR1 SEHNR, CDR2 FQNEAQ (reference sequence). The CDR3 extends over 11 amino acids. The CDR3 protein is CASSPAGTLHF. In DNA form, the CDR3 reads TGTGCCAGCAGCCCTGCTGGGACCCTCCACTTT.

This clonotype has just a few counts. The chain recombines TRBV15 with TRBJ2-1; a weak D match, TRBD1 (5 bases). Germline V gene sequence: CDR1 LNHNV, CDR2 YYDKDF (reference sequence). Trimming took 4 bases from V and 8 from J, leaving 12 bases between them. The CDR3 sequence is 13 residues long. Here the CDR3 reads CATSKGRIDEQFF. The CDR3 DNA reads TGTGCCACCAGCAAGGGGCGCATCGATGAGCAGTTCTTC. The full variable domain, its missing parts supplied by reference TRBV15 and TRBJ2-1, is DAMVIQNPRYQVTQFGKPVTLSCSQTLNHNVMYWYQQKSSQAPKLLFHYYDKDFNNEADTPDNFQSRRPNTSFCFLDIRSPGLGDTAMYLCATSKGRIDEQFFGPGTRLTVL.

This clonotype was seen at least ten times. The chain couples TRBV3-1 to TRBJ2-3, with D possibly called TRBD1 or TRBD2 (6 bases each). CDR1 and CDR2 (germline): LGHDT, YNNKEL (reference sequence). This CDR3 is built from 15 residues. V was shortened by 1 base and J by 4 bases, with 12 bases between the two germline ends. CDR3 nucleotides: TGTGCCAGCAGCCAAGGAGGTGGGGGGCCAGATACGCAGTATTTT. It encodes CASSQGGGGPDTQYF.

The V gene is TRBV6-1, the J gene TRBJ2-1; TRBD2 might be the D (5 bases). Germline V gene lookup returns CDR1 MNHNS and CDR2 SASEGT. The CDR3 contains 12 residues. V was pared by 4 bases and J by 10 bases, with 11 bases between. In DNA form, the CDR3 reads TGTGCCAGCAGTGGGGAGTTCTCCGAGCAGTTCTTC. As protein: CASSGEFSEQFF.

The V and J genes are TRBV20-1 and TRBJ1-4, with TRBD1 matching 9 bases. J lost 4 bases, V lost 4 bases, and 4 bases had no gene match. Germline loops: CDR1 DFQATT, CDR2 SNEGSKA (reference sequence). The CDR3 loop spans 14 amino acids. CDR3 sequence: CSATRGQGNEKLFF. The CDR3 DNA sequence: TGCAGTGCTACACGGGGACAGGGTAATGAAAAACTGTTTTTT.

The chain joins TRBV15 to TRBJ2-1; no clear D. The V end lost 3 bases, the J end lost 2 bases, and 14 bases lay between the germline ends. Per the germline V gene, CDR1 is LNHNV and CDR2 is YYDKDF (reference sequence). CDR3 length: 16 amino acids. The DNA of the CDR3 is TGTGCCACCAGCAGCCTCCAGGAGATTCCCTACAATGAGCAGTTCTTC. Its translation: CATSSLQEIPYNEQFF.

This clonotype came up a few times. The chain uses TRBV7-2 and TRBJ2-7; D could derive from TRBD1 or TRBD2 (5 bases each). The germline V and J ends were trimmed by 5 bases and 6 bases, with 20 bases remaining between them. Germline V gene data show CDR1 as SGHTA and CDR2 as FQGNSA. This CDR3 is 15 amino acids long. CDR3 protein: CASSLLSARDGEQYF. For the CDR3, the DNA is TGTGCCAGCAGCCTATTATCCGCACGGGACGGCGAGCAGTACTTC.

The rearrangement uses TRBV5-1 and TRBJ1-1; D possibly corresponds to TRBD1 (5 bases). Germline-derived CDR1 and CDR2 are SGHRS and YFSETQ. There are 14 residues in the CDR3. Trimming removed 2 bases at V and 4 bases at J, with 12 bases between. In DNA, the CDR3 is TGCGCCAGCAGCTTAGCCGGGGGGGTCACTGAAGCTTTCTTT. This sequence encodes CASSLAGGVTEAFF.

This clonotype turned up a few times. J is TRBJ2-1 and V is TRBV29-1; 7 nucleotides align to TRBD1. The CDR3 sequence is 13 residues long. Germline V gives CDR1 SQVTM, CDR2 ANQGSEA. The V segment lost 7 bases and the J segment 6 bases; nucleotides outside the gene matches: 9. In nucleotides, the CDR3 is TGCAGCGCCGCCGGACAGGTGCTCAATGAGCAGTTCTTC. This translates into CSAAGQVLNEQFF.

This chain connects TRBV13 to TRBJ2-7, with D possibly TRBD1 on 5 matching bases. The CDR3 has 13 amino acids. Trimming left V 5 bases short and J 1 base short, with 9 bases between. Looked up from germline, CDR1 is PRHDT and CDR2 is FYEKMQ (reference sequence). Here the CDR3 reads CASSIDRSYEQYF. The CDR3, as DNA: TGTGCCAGCAGCATTGACAGATCCTACGAGCAGTACTTC.

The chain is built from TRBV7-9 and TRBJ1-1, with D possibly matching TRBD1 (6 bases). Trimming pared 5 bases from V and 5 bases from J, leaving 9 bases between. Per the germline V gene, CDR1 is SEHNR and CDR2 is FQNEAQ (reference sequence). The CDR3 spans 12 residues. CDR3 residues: CASSDTGTEAFF. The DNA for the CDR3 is TGTGCCAGCAGCGATACAGGGACTGAAGCTTTCTTT.

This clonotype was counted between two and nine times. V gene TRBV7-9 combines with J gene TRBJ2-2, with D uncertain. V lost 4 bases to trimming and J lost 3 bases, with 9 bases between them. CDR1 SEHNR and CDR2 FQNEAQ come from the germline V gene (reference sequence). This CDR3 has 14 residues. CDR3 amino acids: CASSSPDHTGELFF. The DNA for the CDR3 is TGTGCCAGCAGCTCGCCCGATCACACCGGGGAGCTGTTTTTT.

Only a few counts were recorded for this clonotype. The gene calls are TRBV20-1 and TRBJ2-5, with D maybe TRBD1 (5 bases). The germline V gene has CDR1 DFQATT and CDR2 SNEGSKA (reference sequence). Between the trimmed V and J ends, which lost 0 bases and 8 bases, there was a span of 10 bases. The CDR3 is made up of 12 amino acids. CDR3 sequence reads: CSARDGARTQYF. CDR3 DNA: TGCAGTGCTAGAGATGGGGCCCGTACCCAGTACTTC.

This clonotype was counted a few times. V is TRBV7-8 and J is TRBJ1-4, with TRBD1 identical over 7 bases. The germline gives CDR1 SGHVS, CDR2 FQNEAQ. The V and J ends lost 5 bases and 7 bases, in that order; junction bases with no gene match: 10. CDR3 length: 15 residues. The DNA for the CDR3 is TGTGCCAGCAGCCTAAAGACAGGGAGGGGTGAAAAACTGTTTTTT. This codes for CASSLKTGRGEKLFF.

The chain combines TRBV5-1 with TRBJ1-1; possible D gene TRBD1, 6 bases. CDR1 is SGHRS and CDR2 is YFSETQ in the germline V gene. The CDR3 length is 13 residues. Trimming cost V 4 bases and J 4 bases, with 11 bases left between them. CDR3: CASSPTGPTEAFF. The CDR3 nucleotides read TGCGCCAGCAGCCCTACAGGGCCCACTGAAGCTTTCTTT.

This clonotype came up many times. The CDR3 reads CASSYLTGGYEQYF. The CDR3 region has the DNA TGTGCCAGCAGCTACCTGACAGGGGGCTACGAGCAGTACTTC. The chain is built from TRBV12-3 or TRBV12-4 and TRBJ2-7, with 9 bases lining up with TRBD1. The CDR3 is 14 amino acids. The V gene end was trimmed by 6 bases and the J gene end by 3 bases; junction bases not matched to a gene: 6.

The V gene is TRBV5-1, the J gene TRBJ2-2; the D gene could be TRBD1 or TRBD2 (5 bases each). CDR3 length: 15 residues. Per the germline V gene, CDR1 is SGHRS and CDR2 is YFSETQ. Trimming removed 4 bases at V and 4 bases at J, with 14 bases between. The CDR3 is CASSESRGPTGELFF. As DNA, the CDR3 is TGCGCCAGCAGCGAGTCGAGGGGTCCCACCGGGGAGCTGTTTTTT.

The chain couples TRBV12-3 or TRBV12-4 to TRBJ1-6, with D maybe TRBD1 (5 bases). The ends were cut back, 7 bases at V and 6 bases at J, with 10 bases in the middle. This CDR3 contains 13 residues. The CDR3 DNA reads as TGTGCCAGCAAAAGGGACGGTAATTCACCCCTCCACTTT. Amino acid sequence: CASKRDGNSPLHF.

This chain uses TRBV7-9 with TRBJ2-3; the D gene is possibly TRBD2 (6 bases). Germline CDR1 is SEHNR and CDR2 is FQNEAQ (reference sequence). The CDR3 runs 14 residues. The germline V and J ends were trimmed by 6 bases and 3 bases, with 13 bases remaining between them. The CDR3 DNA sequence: TGTGCCAGCAGGGGCGGGGTTTTGACAGATACGCAGTATTTT. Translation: CASRGGVLTDTQYF.

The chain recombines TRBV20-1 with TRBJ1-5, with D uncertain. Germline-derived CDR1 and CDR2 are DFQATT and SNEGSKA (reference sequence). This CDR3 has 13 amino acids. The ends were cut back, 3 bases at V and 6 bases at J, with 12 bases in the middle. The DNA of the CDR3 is TGCAGTGCTAGTCCCGGGATTGGTCAGCCCCAGCATTTT. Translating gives CSASPGIGQPQHF.

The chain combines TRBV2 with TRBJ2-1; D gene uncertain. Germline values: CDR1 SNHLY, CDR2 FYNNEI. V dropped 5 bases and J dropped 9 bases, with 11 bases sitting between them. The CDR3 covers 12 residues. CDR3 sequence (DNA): TGTGCCAGCAGTCCCATTTGGGTTGAGCAGTTCTTC. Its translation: CASSPIWVEQFF.

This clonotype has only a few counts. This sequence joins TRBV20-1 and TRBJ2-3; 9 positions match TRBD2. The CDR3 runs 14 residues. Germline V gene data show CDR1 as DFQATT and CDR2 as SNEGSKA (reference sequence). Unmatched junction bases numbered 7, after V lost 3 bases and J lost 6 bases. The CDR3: CSASPSSGKDTQYF. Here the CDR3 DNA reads TGCAGTGCTAGCCCTTCTAGCGGGAAGGATACGCAGTATTTT.

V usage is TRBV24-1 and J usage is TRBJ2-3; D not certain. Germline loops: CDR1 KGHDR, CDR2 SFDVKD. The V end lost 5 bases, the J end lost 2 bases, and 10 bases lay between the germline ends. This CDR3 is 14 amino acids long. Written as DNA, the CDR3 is TGTGCCACCAGTGCCCTTGGCTACACAGATACGCAGTATTTT. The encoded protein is CATSALGYTDTQYF.

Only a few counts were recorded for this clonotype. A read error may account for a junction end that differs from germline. The DNA for the CDR3 is TGTGCCAGCAGCTTAGCGCAGGGACCCGTACTTTTT. Amino acid sequence: CASSLAQGPVLF. The genes are TRBV7-9 and TRBJ1-4; D possibly corresponds to TRBD1 (5 bases). Per the germline V gene, CDR1 is SEHNR and CDR2 is FQNEAQ (reference sequence). The CDR3 runs to 12 residues.

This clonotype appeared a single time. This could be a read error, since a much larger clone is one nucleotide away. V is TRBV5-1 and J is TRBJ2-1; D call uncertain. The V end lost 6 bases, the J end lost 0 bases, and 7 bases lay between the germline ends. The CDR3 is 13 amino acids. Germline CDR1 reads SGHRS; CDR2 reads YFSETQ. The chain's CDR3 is CASTDLSYNEQFF. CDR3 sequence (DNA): TGCGCCAGCACGGACCTCTCCTACAATGAGCAGTTCTTC.

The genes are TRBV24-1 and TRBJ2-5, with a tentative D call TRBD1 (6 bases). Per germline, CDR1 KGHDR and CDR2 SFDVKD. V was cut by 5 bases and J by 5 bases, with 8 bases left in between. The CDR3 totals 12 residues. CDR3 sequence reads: CATSGTAETQYF. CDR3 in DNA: TGTGCCACCAGTGGGACAGCCGAGACCCAGTACTTC.

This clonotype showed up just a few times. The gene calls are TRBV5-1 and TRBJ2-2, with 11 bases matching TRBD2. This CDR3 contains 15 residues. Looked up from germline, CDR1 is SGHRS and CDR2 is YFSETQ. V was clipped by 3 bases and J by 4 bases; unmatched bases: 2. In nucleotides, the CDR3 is TGCGCCAGCAGCTGGACTAGCGGGCTCACCGGGGAGCTGTTTTTT. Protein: CASSWTSGLTGELFF. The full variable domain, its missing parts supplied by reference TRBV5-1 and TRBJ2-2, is KAGVTQTPRYLIKTRGQQVTLSCSPISGHRSVSWYQQTPGQGLQFLFEYFSETQRNKGNFPGRFSGRQFSNSRSEMNVSTLELGDSALYLCASSWTSGLTGELFFGEGSRLTVL.

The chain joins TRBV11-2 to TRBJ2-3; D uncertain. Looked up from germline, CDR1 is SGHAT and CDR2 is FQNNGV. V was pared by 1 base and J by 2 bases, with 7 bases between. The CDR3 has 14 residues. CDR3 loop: CASSLVAYTDTQYF. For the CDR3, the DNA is TGTGCCAGCAGCTTAGTCGCCTACACAGATACGCAGTATTTT.